A single sample is the source of the 27 T cell receptor beta chains below, sequenced in a study of cytomegalovirus exposure and HLA in healthy donors. Primers for the PCR totalled 60 Vbeta and 13 Jbeta. The protocol was immunoSEQ multiplex PCR, while the TCRdb copy is restricted to in-frame clones and leaves out a portion. The table shows around 100,000 clones, with roughly 71% occurring only once. Specimen: PBMCs. The receptors here all came from a young man in good health and CMV-seropositive.

In its sample, this clone was seen once. This chain joins TRBV2 and TRBJ2-7; a possible D gene is TRBD1 (5 bases). With 5 bases removed from V and 2 bases from J, the gap between germline ends came to 13 bases. The CDR3 contains 14 residues. Per the germline V gene, CDR1 is SNHLY and CDR2 is FYNNEI. CDR3 in amino acids: CASSFARVTYEQYF. The CDR3 DNA reads as TGTGCCAGCAGTTTCGCCAGGGTAACCTACGAGCAGTACTTC.

This clone occurred a few times. CDR3 sequence: CASSLTGGGGNEQFF. The DNA for the CDR3 is TGTGCCAGCAGCTTAACGGGCGGGGGCGGGAATGAGCAGTTCTTC. This chain connects TRBV7-3 to TRBJ2-1; tentative D call: TRBD2 (7 bases). CDR1 and CDR2 (germline): SGHTA, FQGTGA. This CDR3 spans 15 amino acids. The V and J ends lost 0 bases and 7 bases respectively, with 13 bases between them.

The V call is TRBV25-1, the J call TRBJ1-6; tentatively, D is TRBD1 (6 bases). The CDR3 runs 17 residues. CDR1 and CDR2 from the germline V gene are MGHDK and SYGVNS. The V end was cut by 4 bases, the J end by 5 bases, with 18 bases between. The CDR3 loop reads CASSGNRDPGDNSPLHF. For the CDR3, the DNA is TGTGCCAGCAGTGGCAACAGGGACCCCGGGGATAATTCACCCCTCCACTTT.

This clone was observed a handful of times. The chain couples TRBV2 to TRBJ1-1; D is unresolved. V was shortened by 6 bases and J by 11 bases, with 22 bases between the two germline ends. Germline V gene sequence: CDR1 SNHLY, CDR2 FYNNEI. This CDR3 has 14 amino acids. CDR3 region: CASRPSTGQTDAFF. For the CDR3, the DNA is TGTGCCAGCAGGCCTTCTACGGGTCAGACCGACGCTTTCTTT.

This chain uses TRBV18 with TRBJ1-6, with a tentative D call TRBD1 (6 bases). Germline-derived CDR1 and CDR2 are KGHSH and LQKENI. CDR3 length: 17 residues. V was trimmed by 2 bases and J by 9 bases, leaving 20 bases between them. DNA for the CDR3: TGTGCCAGCTCACCATGGGGGCCAGAGATGGGGGTTTCACCCCTCCACTTT. This gives the protein CASSPWGPEMGVSPLHF. The full variable domain, its missing parts supplied by reference TRBV18 and TRBJ1-6, is NAGVMQNPRHLVRRRGQEARLRCSPMKGHSHVYWYRQLPEEGLKFMVYLQKENIIDESGMPKERFSAEFPKEGPSILRIQQVVRGDSAAYFCASSPWGPEMGVSPLHFGNGTRLTVT.

The sample holds one count of this clone. The chain links TRBV28 to TRBJ1-6; 8 nucleotides match TRBD1. The germline gives CDR1 MDHEN, CDR2 SYDVKM. V trimming: 6 bases; J trimming: 9 bases; junction bases outside the gene matches: 10. This CDR3 is built from 15 residues. The CDR3 DNA sequence: TGTGCCAGCAGGTCGACAACAGGGGGTGTTTCACCCCTCCACTTT. Amino acid sequence: CASRSTTGGVSPLHF.

The gene calls are TRBV19 and TRBJ2-5; no clear D. Trimming shortened V by 2 bases and J by 6 bases, and 16 bases separated the two germline ends. Looked up from germline, CDR1 is LNHDA and CDR2 is SQIVND (reference sequence). This CDR3 comprises 15 residues. CDR3 sequence: CASSIYRGPLQTQYF. DNA for the CDR3: TGTGCCAGTAGTATATATCGTGGCCCTTTACAGACCCAGTACTTC.

The chain's CDR3 is CASSLELAGTDTQYF. The CDR3 bases are TGCGCCAGCAGCTTGGAATTAGCGGGCACAGATACGCAGTATTTT. The gene calls are TRBV5-1 and TRBJ2-3; TRBD2 is a possible D gene (6 bases). The V end was cut by 0 bases, the J end by 1 base, with 9 bases between. Germline V gives CDR1 SGHRS, CDR2 YFSETQ. CDR3 length: 15 amino acids.

The chain is built from TRBV6-1 and TRBJ2-7, with D perhaps TRBD2 (6 bases). V was trimmed by 2 bases and J by 0 bases, leaving 11 bases between them. Per the germline V gene, CDR1 is MNHNS and CDR2 is SASEGT. The CDR3 extends over 15 amino acids. CDR3 amino acids: CASSEPGLNSYEQYV. The CDR3, as DNA: TGTGCCAGCAGTGAACCGGGACTCAACTCCTACGAGCAGTACGTC.

This clone was detected only a few times. The V gene is TRBV28, the J gene TRBJ2-7; the D gene is possibly TRBD1 (6 bases). Germline V lookup: CDR1 MDHEN, CDR2 SYDVKM. The CDR3 sequence is 13 residues long. With 7 bases removed from V and 1 base from J, the gap between germline ends came to 11 bases. CDR3 region: CASTRTESYEQYF. The CDR3 DNA reads as TGTGCCAGCACTCGGACAGAGTCCTACGAGCAGTACTTC. Together with reference TRBV28 and TRBJ2-7, the CDR3 gives the full variable domain: DVKVTQSSRYLVKRTGEKVFLECVQDMDHENMFWYRQDPGLGLRLIYFSYDVKMKEKGDIPEGYSVSREKKERFSLILESASTNQTSMYLCASTRTESYEQYFGPGTRLTVT.

This clone was counted a single time. The chain combines TRBV19 with TRBJ1-1; D possibly corresponds to TRBD1 (6 bases). V gave up 4 bases and J gave up 5 bases, with 8 bases separating them. Germline V gives CDR1 LNHDA, CDR2 SQIVND (reference sequence). The CDR3 contains 12 residues. CDR3 loop: CASSTRGTEAFF. The CDR3 coding sequence is TGTGCCAGTAGTACGAGGGGGACTGAAGCTTTCTTT.

The V and J genes are TRBV19 and TRBJ1-2, with 10 bases identical to TRBD1. Germline V gene lookup returns CDR1 LNHDA and CDR2 SQIVND (reference sequence). The CDR3 covers 15 residues. The J segment lost 7 bases and the V segment lost 3 bases, leaving 8 bases of the junction unmatched. The CDR3 spells CASSITGTGVTGYTF. The CDR3 region has the DNA TGTGCCAGTAGTATTACCGGGACAGGGGTGACTGGCTACACCTTC.

The chain joins TRBV28 to TRBJ1-6; TRBD1 aligns across 9 bases. The junction had 10 bases not matched to a gene; V was cut back by 7 bases and J by 9 bases. Germline assignment: CDR1 MDHEN and CDR2 SYDVKM. The CDR3 extends over 15 amino acids. The CDR3: CASKFGQGFRSPLHF. In DNA form, the CDR3 reads TGTGCCAGCAAATTCGGACAGGGGTTTCGTTCACCCCTCCACTTT.

Here the CDR3 DNA reads TGCGCCAGCGGCCAGACAGGGCATGGCAATCAGCCCCAGCATTTT. Translation gives CASGQTGHGNQPQHF. The J gene is TRBJ1-5, the V gene TRBV10-2, with 7 nucleotides matching TRBD1. This CDR3 contains 15 residues. CDR1 is WSHSY and CDR2 is SAAADI in the germline V gene. The trim removed 8 bases at V and 2 bases at J, leaving 9 bases unmatched.

This clone came up a few times. This chain joins TRBV10-3 and TRBJ2-2; D is perhaps TRBD1 (5 bases). This CDR3 region has 14 residues. Per germline, CDR1 ENHRY and CDR2 SYGVKD. V was trimmed by 8 bases and J by 2 bases, leaving 12 bases between them. CDR3 DNA sequence: TGTGCCATCGGATCAGGGATCAACACCGGGGAGCTGTTTTTT. Amino acids: CAIGSGINTGELFF.

This clone has a single count. The V and J genes are TRBV6-5 and TRBJ1-4; no reliable D call. The V gene lost 6 bases and the J gene lost 5 bases, with 10 bases spanning the gap. CDR1 and CDR2 (germline): MNHEY, SVGAGI. This CDR3 region has 13 residues. DNA for the CDR3: TGTGCCAGCAGGGGCGAGGGAAATGAAAAACTGTTTTTT. Amino acids: CASRGEGNEKLFF.

The rearrangement links TRBV2 to TRBJ1-5; D is ambiguous. CDR3 length equals 14 residues. CDR1 is SNHLY, CDR2 FYNNEI, per germline. Trimming shortened V by 0 bases and J by 4 bases, and 7 bases separated the two germline ends. The CDR3 is CASSEAGRNQPQHF. The CDR3 nucleotides are TGTGCCAGCAGTGAAGCGGGGAGGAATCAGCCCCAGCATTTT.

The genes are TRBV6-6 and TRBJ1-4; perhaps TRBD1 as D (6 bases). V was cut by 6 bases and J by 8 bases, with 13 bases left in between. Germline-derived CDR1 and CDR2 are MNHNY and SVGAGI (reference sequence). CDR3 length: 13 residues. The CDR3 DNA follows: TGTGCCAGCAGCCCCGGACAGCGAGAAAAACTGTTTTTT. This translates into CASSPGQREKLFF.

The rearrangement joins TRBV10-2 to TRBJ1-1; 9 nucleotides line up with TRBD1. The V and J ends lost 6 bases and 5 bases, in that order; junction bases with no gene match: 10. The CDR3 runs 15 residues. Germline assignment: CDR1 WSHSY and CDR2 SAAADI. The CDR3 here is CASRSATGGRTEAFF. CDR3 nucleotide sequence: TGCGCCAGCAGGTCCGCGACAGGGGGGAGGACTGAAGCTTTCTTT.

This clone was seen a single time. The rearrangement uses TRBV30 and TRBJ2-3, with 11 bases identical to TRBD2. The V and J ends lost 2 bases and 14 bases, in that order; junction bases with no gene match: 9. This CDR3 spans 13 amino acids. Per germline, CDR1 GTSNPN and CDR2 SVGIG (reference sequence). The CDR3 loop reads CAWSQKTSGGRYF. In DNA, the CDR3 is TGTGCCTGGAGTCAAAAAACTAGCGGGGGACGGTATTTT. Supplemented by reference TRBV30 and TRBJ2-3, the full variable domain reads SQTIHQWPATLVQPVGSPLSLECTVEGTSNPNLYWYRQAAGRGLQLLFYSVGIGQISSEVPQNLSASRPQDRQFILSSKKLLLSDSGFYLCAWSQKTSGGRYFGPGTRLTVL.

This clone was observed a single time. The chain has TRBV28 and TRBJ2-3; 8 bases are a match to TRBD1. The V segment lost 2 bases and the J segment 3 bases; nucleotides outside the gene matches: 13. This CDR3 has 18 amino acids. Per the germline V gene, CDR1 is MDHEN and CDR2 is SYDVKM. Here the CDR3 reads CASSLDPNTGGWTDTQYF. The CDR3 DNA reads as TGTGCCAGCAGTTTAGACCCAAATACAGGGGGGTGGACAGATACGCAGTATTTT.

The V and J genes are TRBV2 and TRBJ1-6; 9 positions match TRBD1. Germline V CDR1 and CDR2: SNHLY, FYNNEI. Losses at the gene ends were 5 bases for V and 2 bases for J; bases not matched to a gene: 4. The CDR3 is made up of 16 amino acids. The CDR3 reads CASSYRQGAYNSPLHF. The CDR3 nucleotides read TGTGCCAGCAGTTACCGACAGGGGGCCTATAATTCACCCCTCCACTTT.

The rearrangement links TRBV6-1 to TRBJ1-5, with D unclear. Germline CDR1 MNHNS, CDR2 SASEGT. The CDR3 consists of 15 residues. Trimming took 6 bases from V and 7 from J, leaving 19 bases between them. CDR3: CASSYQRASQQPQHF. CDR3 bases: TGTGCCAGCAGCTATCAGCGGGCCTCGCAACAGCCCCAGCATTTT.

The V gene is TRBV5-1, the J gene TRBJ2-1; D not certain. CDR3 length: 14 amino acids. Germline V gene lookup returns CDR1 SGHRS and CDR2 YFSETQ. The ends were cut back, 4 bases at V and 2 bases at J, with 10 bases in the middle. As DNA, the CDR3 is TGCGCCAGCAGCACCGGGTCAACCTACAATGAGCAGTTCTTC. It is translated as CASSTGSTYNEQFF. The full variable domain, with the rest looked up from reference TRBV5-1 and TRBJ2-1, is KAGVTQTPRYLIKTRGQQVTLSCSPISGHRSVSWYQQTPGQGLQFLFEYFSETQRNKGNFPGRFSGRQFSNSRSEMNVSTLELGDSALYLCASSTGSTYNEQFFGPGTRLTVL.

The CDR3 sequence: CASSYRGARVQPQHF. In DNA form, the CDR3 reads TGTGCCAGTAGTTACAGGGGGGCTCGTGTTCAGCCCCAGCATTTT. The chain is built from TRBV19 and TRBJ1-5, with 8 bases aligning to TRBD1. The V segment lost 5 bases and the J segment 6 bases; nucleotides outside the gene matches: 9. CDR3 length equals 15 residues. Germline V gene data show CDR1 as LNHDA and CDR2 as SQIVND (reference sequence). Supplemented by reference TRBV19 and TRBJ1-5, the full variable domain reads DGGITQSPKYLFRKEGQNVTLSCEQNLNHDAMYWYRQDPGQGLRLIYYSQIVNDFQKGDIAEGYSVSREKKESFPLTVTSAQKNPTAFYLCASSYRGARVQPQHFGDGTRLSIL.

V usage is TRBV5-6 and J usage is TRBJ2-4; D is ambiguous. V was shortened by 2 bases and J by 6 bases, with 6 bases between the two germline ends. The CDR3 is 12 amino acids. Germline V gives CDR1 SGHDT, CDR2 YYEEEE. This CDR3 is CASSFSGNIQYF. The DNA of the CDR3 is TGTGCCAGCAGCTTCTCAGGAAACATTCAGTACTTC.

The chain joins TRBV5-1 to TRBJ1-2; the D gene is possibly TRBD1 (5 bases). The germline V gene has CDR1 SGHRS and CDR2 YFSETQ. V lost 4 bases and J lost 3, with 10 bases in between. This CDR3 is built from 13 residues. The CDR3 loop reads CASSLGTDYGYTF. The CDR3 nucleotides are TGCGCCAGCAGCCTCGGGACTGACTATGGCTACACCTTC.